These 27 T cell receptor beta chains were sequenced from one sample in a study of blood T cell repertoires in COVID-19. TCRdb's table, derived via immunoSEQ multiplex PCR, lists solely in-frame clones and lacks some. The data contain approximately 210,000 clones, around four fifths of them seen just once; the ten biggest clones take up over 9.5%. Input material: peripheral blood. The receptors were gathered from a woman aged 80 or over with COVID-19, enrolled during active disease.

The chain recombines TRBV3-1 (or the pseudogene TRBV3-2) with TRBJ1-3, with D hard to call. Germline CDR1 is LGHDT and CDR2 is YNNKEL (reference sequence). There are 14 residues in the CDR3. V was cut by 3 bases and J by 2 bases, with 8 bases left in between. In DNA, the CDR3 is TGTGCCAGCAGCCAGGGAGGTACTGGAAACACCATATATTTT. Translation: CASSQGGTGNTIYF.

The chain is built from TRBV5-1 and TRBJ1-3; 10 nucleotides match TRBD1. The CDR3 contains 15 residues. Unmatched junction bases numbered 3, after V lost 3 bases and J lost 3 bases. Germline values: CDR1 SGHRS, CDR2 YFSETQ. The CDR3 spells CASSSGTGDGNTIYF. The CDR3 nucleotides are TGCGCCAGCAGCTCCGGGACAGGGGATGGAAACACCATATATTTT.

The sample holds one count of this clone. The rearrangement uses TRBV10-2 and TRBJ1-5; perhaps TRBD1 as D (5 bases). Germline V gene data show CDR1 as WSHSY and CDR2 as SAAADI. V shed 6 bases and J shed 1 base, with 7 bases lying between them. There are 13 residues in the CDR3. The CDR3 bases are TGCGCCAGCAGCCGACAGAGCAATCAGCCCCAGCATTTT. Protein product: CASSRQSNQPQHF.

The J gene is TRBJ1-6, the V gene TRBV6-5, with D hard to call. The germline gives CDR1 MNHEY, CDR2 SVGAGI. V dropped 7 bases and J dropped 0 bases, with 7 bases sitting between them. The CDR3 has 14 residues. The CDR3 DNA follows: TGTGCCAGCACGCGGAGCTCCTATAATTCACCCCTCCACTTT. It codes for CASTRSSYNSPLHF.

The chain recombines TRBV18 with TRBJ1-6; the D gene is possibly TRBD1 (5 bases). V dropped 3 bases and J dropped 8 bases, with 11 bases sitting between them. Germline CDR1 and CDR2: KGHSH and LQKENI. The CDR3 loop spans 14 amino acids. CDR3 region: CASSPRGFDSPLHF. The DNA of the CDR3 is TGTGCCAGCTCACCGCGGGGGTTCGATTCACCCCTCCACTTT.

This chain joins TRBV28 and TRBJ2-2; a possible D gene is TRBD2 (6 bases). V lost 5 bases to trimming and J lost 6 bases, with 13 bases between them. This CDR3 has 14 amino acids. The germline V gene encodes CDR1 MDHEN and CDR2 SYDVKM. CDR3 protein: CASSLGTLPGELFF. The DNA for the CDR3 is TGTGCCAGCAGTCTAGGGACTCTCCCCGGGGAGCTGTTTTTT.

This clone turned up a few times. The V gene is TRBV27, the J gene TRBJ1-6; D uncertain. Trimming removed 7 bases from V and 4 bases from J, with 14 bases in between. Germline CDR1 and CDR2: MNHEY and SMNVEV (reference sequence). The CDR3 is made up of 15 amino acids. This chain's CDR3 is CASKLDGNYNSPLHF. The CDR3 coding sequence is TGTGCCAGCAAGTTAGACGGGAATTATAATTCACCCCTCCACTTT.

This clone has only a few counts. In DNA, the CDR3 is TGTGCCAGCAGTTCCCCGGACGGGACAGACGCTAACTATGGCTACACCTTC. This sequence encodes CASSSPDGTDANYGYTF. The chain is built from TRBV28 and TRBJ1-2; TRBD1 aligns across 7 bases. CDR3 length: 17 residues. With 4 bases clipped from V and 0 bases from J, the junction kept 11 bases outside the gene matches. The germline V gene has CDR1 MDHEN and CDR2 SYDVKM.

This rearrangement joins TRBV6-4 to TRBJ2-1; 7 bases fit TRBD2. J was trimmed by 0 bases and V by 8 bases; bases with no gene match: 4. The germline V gene has CDR1 MRHNA and CDR2 SNTAGT. The CDR3 is 14 amino acids. CDR3 residues: CASSSGSSYNEQFF. As DNA, the CDR3 is TGTGCCAGCTCTAGCGGCAGCTCCTACAATGAGCAGTTCTTC.

The chain links TRBV18 to TRBJ2-7; D possibly corresponds to TRBD2 (5 bases). The V gene's germline CDR1 is KGHSH and CDR2 LQKENI. The V end was cut by 8 bases, the J end by 0 bases, with 8 bases between. CDR3 length: 12 residues. Here the CDR3 DNA reads TGTGCCAGCCGGGGTCCCTCCTACGAGCAGTACTTC. Translating gives CASRGPSYEQYF.

The chain employs TRBV5-6 and TRBJ2-7, with 7 nucleotides matching TRBD1. CDR3 length equals 13 residues. After removal of 4 bases from V and 7 bases from J, the junction contained 8 bases not matched to a gene. The germline V gene encodes CDR1 SGHDT and CDR2 YYEEEE. The CDR3 loop is CASSGTTGLEQYV. Written as DNA, the CDR3 is TGTGCCAGCAGCGGCACGACAGGGTTGGAGCAGTACGTC.

The rearrangement uses TRBV9 and TRBJ2-7; TRBD2 aligns across 8 bases. V lost 4 bases to trimming and J lost 5 bases; unmatched junction nucleotides: 8. CDR1 SGDLS and CDR2 YYNGEE come from the germline V gene. This CDR3 is 14 amino acids long. The CDR3 is CASSPGGRKHEQYF. The CDR3, as DNA: TGTGCCAGCAGCCCGGGGGGGAGGAAACACGAGCAGTACTTC.

The chain carries TRBV5-4 and TRBJ2-2; maybe TRBD2 (6 bases). V lost 4 bases to trimming and J lost 8 bases, with 18 bases between them. The germline V gene has CDR1 SGHNT and CDR2 YYREEE (reference sequence). There are 15 residues in the CDR3. Here the CDR3 reads CASSRGRETVGELFF. Here the CDR3 DNA reads TGTGCCAGCAGCCGGGGACGGGAGACGGTTGGGGAGCTGTTTTTT.

The chain couples TRBV6-5 to TRBJ1-3; D gene uncertain. Germline V gene lookup returns CDR1 MNHEY and CDR2 SVGAGI. CDR3 length: 15 amino acids. V lost 7 bases to trimming and J lost 3 bases, with 16 bases between them. For the CDR3, the DNA is TGTGCCAGCACCCCCGGAGGAAGGTTTGGAAACACCATATATTTT. Protein: CASTPGGRFGNTIYF.

The rearrangement uses TRBV19 and TRBJ1-1; unclear D gene. The CDR3 contains 12 residues. Trimming pared 5 bases from V and 0 bases from J, leaving 4 bases between. Germline CDR1 and CDR2: LNHDA and SQIVND (reference sequence). The CDR3 reads CASSPMNTEAFF. DNA of the CDR3: TGTGCCAGTAGTCCCATGAACACTGAAGCTTTCTTT.

V gene TRBV7-6 combines with J gene TRBJ2-5, with a possible D match to TRBD1 (5 bases). CDR3 length equals 13 residues. Looked up from germline, CDR1 is SGHVS and CDR2 is FNYEAQ. Trimming removed 5 bases at V and 5 bases at J, with 12 bases between. The CDR3 sequence: CASSLQASETQYF. The CDR3 DNA reads as TGTGCCAGCAGCCTACAGGCTTCGGAGACCCAGTACTTC. The entire variable domain, with the rest obtained from reference TRBV7-6 and TRBJ2-5, is as follows: GAGVSQSPRYKVTKRGQDVALRCDPISGHVSLYWYRQALGQGPEFLTYFNYEAQQDKSGLPNDRFSAERPEGSISTLTIQRTEQRDSAMYRCASSLQASETQYFGPGTRLLVL.

This clone was picked up one time. V and J are TRBV10-3 and TRBJ2-1, with a tentative D call TRBD1 (6 bases). This CDR3 has 14 amino acids. V shed 0 bases and J shed 8 bases, with 11 bases lying between them. Looked up from germline, CDR1 is ENHRY and CDR2 is SYGVKD. DNA for the CDR3: TGTGCCATCAGTGAGTCGAGCAGGGGATATGAGCAGTTCTTC. This translates into CAISESSRGYEQFF.

This chain joins TRBV5-4 and TRBJ2-3; TRBD1 agrees at 7 bases. Germline V gives CDR1 SGHNT, CDR2 YYREEE (reference sequence). CDR3 size: 16 residues. After removal of 5 bases from V and 2 bases from J, the junction contained 11 bases not matched to a gene. The chain's CDR3 is CASSSGQVTFTDTQYF. As DNA, the CDR3 is TGTGCCAGCAGTTCCGGACAGGTGACCTTCACAGATACGCAGTATTTT.

J is TRBJ1-4 and V is TRBV23-1; the D is unclear. TRBV23-1 is sorted into the ORF group, with uncertain function. This CDR3 region has 12 residues. V was pared by 2 bases and J by 12 bases, with 10 bases between. The DNA for the CDR3 is TGCGCCAGCAGTCAAAGACTCGAGGAACTGTTTTTT. Protein product: CASSQRLEELFF.

The chain employs TRBV7-5 and TRBJ1-4; the table gives TRBD1 as D, unverified against the DNA. TRBV7-5 is assigned pseudogene status. This CDR3 comprises 21 residues. The CDR3 nucleotides read TGTGTCAGAAGCCCAGACGACCGGGACAGGGGGCATCCACGAACTAATGAAAAACTGTTTTTT. Translation: CVRSPDDRDRGHPRTNEKLFF.

This chain links TRBV20-1 with TRBJ2-3; D is possibly TRBD1 (7 bases). Germline V gives CDR1 DFQATT, CDR2 SNEGSKA (reference sequence). Trimming stripped 3 bases from V and 0 bases from J, with 13 bases between. The CDR3 runs 15 residues. The CDR3 nucleotides are TGCAGTGCTAGTGGAGGGGGCTCTAGCACAGATACGCAGTATTTT. Translated: CSASGGGSSTDTQYF.

V and J are TRBV6-5 and TRBJ1-2; a possible D gene is TRBD1 (5 bases). V lost 8 bases and J lost 6, with 19 bases in between. Looked up from germline, CDR1 is MNHEY and CDR2 is SVGAGI. The CDR3 contains 14 residues. The CDR3, as DNA: TGTGCCAGCCAATTCGGGGGGGAAGTCAATGGCTACACCTTC. It specifies CASQFGGEVNGYTF.

The genes are TRBV2 and TRBJ2-3, with a tentative D call TRBD2 (5 bases). The V end was cut by 0 bases, the J end by 0 bases, with 10 bases between. This CDR3 comprises 16 residues. CDR1 is SNHLY, CDR2 FYNNEI, per germline. CDR3 loop: CASSEAGGSSTDTQYF. CDR3 nucleotides: TGTGCCAGCAGTGAAGCGGGCGGGTCTAGCACAGATACGCAGTATTTT.

This clone was found once. The chain has TRBV5-1 and TRBJ2-3; tentatively, D is TRBD2 (5 bases). V lost 0 bases, J lost 0 bases, and 17 bases lay in between. The CDR3 is 18 residues long. Germline values: CDR1 SGHRS, CDR2 YFSETQ. The CDR3 here is CASSLAGVGGSSTDTQYF. The CDR3 nucleotides read TGCGCCAGCAGCTTGGCCGGGGTGGGCGGGTCTAGCACAGATACGCAGTATTTT.

The chain employs TRBV5-1 and TRBJ2-3; possible D gene TRBD1, 5 bases. Germline CDR1 SGHRS, CDR2 YFSETQ. CDR3 length: 13 residues. V was trimmed by 5 bases and J by 6 bases, leaving 13 bases between them. The CDR3 here is CASRQGSTDTQYF. In DNA form, the CDR3 reads TGCGCCAGCAGGCAGGGTTCAACCGATACGCAGTATTTT.

For the CDR3, the DNA is TGTGCCAGCAGTAGGAGGGGGCCTAACACCGGGGAGCTGTTTTTT. Its protein product is CASSRRGPNTGELFF. This chain connects TRBV27 to TRBJ2-2, with a possible D match to TRBD1 (7 bases). Germline-derived CDR1 and CDR2 are MNHEY and SMNVEV (reference sequence). V lost 5 bases, J lost 2 bases, and 12 bases lay in between. The CDR3 extends over 15 amino acids.

V and J are TRBV3-1 (or the pseudogene TRBV3-2) and TRBJ2-1; 9 nucleotides align to TRBD2. The CDR3 sequence is 14 residues long. Germline V gene data show CDR1 as LGHDT and CDR2 as YNNKEL (reference sequence). With 4 bases clipped from V and 6 bases from J, the junction kept 4 bases outside the gene matches. As DNA, the CDR3 is TGTGCCAGCAGCCGCGGGGGGGCGGCCAATGAGCAGTTCTTC. It is translated as CASSRGGAANEQFF.